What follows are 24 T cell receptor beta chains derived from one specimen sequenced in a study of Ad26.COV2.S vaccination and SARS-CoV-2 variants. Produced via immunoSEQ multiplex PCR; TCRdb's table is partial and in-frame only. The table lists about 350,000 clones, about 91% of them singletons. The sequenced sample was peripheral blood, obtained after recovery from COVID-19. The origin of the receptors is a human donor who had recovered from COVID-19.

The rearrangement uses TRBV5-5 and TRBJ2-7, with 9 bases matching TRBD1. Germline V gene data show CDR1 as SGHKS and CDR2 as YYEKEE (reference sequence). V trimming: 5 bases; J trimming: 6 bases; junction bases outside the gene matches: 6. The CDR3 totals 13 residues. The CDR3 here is CASSRTGESEQYF. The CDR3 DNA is TGTGCCAGCAGTCGGACAGGGGAAAGCGAGCAGTACTTC.

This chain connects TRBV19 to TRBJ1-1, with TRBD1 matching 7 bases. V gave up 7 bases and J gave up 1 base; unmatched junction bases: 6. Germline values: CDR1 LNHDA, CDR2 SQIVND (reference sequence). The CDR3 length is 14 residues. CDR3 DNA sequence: TGTGCCAGTAAGAGACAGGGTACGAACACTGAAGCTTTCTTT. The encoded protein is CASKRQGTNTEAFF. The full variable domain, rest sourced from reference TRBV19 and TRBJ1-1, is DGGITQSPKYLFRKEGQNVTLSCEQNLNHDAMYWYRQDPGQGLRLIYYSQIVNDFQKGDIAEGYSVSREKKESFPLTVTSAQKNPTAFYLCASKRQGTNTEAFFGQGTRLTVV.

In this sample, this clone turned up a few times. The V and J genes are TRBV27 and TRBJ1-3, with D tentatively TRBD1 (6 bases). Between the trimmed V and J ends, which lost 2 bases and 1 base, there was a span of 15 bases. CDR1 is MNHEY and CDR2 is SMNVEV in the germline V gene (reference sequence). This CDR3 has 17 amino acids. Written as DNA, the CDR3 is TGTGCCAGCAGTTTAAAAGCAGGGGCGATGTCTGGAAACACCATATATTTT. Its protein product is CASSLKAGAMSGNTIYF.

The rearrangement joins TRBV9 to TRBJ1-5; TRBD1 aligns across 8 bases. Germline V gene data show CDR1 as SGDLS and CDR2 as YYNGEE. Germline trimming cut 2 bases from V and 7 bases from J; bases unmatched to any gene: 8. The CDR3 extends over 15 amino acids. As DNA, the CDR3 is TGTGCCAGCAGCGTTGGACAGGGTTCCGGGCAGCCCCAGCATTTT. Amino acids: CASSVGQGSGQPQHF.

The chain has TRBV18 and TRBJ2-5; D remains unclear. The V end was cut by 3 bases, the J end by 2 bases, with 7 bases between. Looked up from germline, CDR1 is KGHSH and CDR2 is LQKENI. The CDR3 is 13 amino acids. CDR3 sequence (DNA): TGTGCCAGCTCACCGGCGGATCAAGAGACCCAGTACTTC. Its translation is CASSPADQETQYF.

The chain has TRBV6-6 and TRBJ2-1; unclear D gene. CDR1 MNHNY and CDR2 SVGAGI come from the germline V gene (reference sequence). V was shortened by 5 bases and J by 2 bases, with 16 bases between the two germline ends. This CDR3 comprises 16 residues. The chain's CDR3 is CASSQKAPRAYNEQFF. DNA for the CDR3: TGTGCCAGCAGTCAGAAGGCCCCTAGGGCCTACAATGAGCAGTTCTTC.

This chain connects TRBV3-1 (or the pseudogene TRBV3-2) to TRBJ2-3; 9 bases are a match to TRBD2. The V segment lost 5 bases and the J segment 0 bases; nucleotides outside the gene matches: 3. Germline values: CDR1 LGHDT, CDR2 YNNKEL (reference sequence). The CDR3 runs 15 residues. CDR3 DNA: TGTGCCAGCAGCAATCTAGCGGGGAGCACAGATACGCAGTATTTT. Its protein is CASSNLAGSTDTQYF.

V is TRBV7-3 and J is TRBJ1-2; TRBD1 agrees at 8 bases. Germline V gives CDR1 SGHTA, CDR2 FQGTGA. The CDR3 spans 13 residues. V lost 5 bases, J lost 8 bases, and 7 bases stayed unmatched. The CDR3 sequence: CASSRTGSDGYTF. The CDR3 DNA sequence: TGTGCCAGCAGCAGGACAGGGTCTGACGGCTACACCTTC.

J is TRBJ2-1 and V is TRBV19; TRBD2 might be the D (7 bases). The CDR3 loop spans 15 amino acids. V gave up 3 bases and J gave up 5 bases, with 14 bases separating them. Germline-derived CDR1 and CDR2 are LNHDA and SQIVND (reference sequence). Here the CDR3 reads CASSIGWGGDNEQFF. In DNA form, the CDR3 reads TGTGCCAGTAGTATTGGGTGGGGGGGCGACAATGAGCAGTTCTTC.

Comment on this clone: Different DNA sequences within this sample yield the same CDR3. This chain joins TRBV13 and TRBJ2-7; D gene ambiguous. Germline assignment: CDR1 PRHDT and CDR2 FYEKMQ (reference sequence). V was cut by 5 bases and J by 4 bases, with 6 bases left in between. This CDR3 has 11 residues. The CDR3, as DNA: TGTGCCAGCAGCCTCGGATACGAGCAGTACTTC. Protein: CASSLGYEQYF. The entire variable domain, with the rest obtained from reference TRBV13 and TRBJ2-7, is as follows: AAGVIQSPRHLIKEKRETATLKCYPIPRHDTVYWYQQGPGQDPQFLISFYEKMQSDKGSIPDRFSAQQFSDYHSELNMSSLELGDSALYFCASSLGYEQYFGPGTRLTVT.

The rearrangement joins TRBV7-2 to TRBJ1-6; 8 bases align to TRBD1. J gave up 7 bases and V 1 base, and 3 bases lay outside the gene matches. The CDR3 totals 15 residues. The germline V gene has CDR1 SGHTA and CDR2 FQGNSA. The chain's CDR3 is CASSLGDRRNSPLHF. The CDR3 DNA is TGTGCCAGCAGCTTAGGGGACAGGCGGAATTCACCCCTCCACTTT.

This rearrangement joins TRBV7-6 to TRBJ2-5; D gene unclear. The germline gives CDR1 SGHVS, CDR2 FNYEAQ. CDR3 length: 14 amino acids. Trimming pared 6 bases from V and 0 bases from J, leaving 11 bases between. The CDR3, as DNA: TGTGCCAGCAGTAGTCGAACACACCAAGAGACCCAGTACTTC. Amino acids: CASSSRTHQETQYF.

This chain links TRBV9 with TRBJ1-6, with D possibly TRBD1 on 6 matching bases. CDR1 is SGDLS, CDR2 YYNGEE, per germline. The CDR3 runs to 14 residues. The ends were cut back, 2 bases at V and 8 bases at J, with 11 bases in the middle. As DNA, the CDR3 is TGTGCCAGCAGCGTCGGCGCAGGGGATTCACCCCTCCACTTT. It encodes CASSVGAGDSPLHF.

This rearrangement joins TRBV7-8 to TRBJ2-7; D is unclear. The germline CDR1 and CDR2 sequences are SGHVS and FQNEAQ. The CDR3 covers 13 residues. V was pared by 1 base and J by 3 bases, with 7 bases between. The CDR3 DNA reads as TGTGCCAGCAGCTTAGGGCAACTCTACGAGCAGTACTTC. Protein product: CASSLGQLYEQYF.

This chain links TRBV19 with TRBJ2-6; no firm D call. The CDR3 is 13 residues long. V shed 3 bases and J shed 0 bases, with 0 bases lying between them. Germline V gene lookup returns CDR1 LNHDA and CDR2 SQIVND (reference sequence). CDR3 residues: CASSISGANVLTF. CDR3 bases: TGTGCCAGTAGTATCTCTGGGGCCAACGTCCTGACTTTC.

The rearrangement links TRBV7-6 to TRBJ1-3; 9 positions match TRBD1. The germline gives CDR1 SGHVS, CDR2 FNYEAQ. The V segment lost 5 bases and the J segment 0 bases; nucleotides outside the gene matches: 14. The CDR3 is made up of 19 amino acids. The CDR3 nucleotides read TGTGCCAGCAGCAAAAACCCTGCCGGGACAGGGATCTCTGGAAACACCATATATTTT. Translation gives CASSKNPAGTGISGNTIYF.

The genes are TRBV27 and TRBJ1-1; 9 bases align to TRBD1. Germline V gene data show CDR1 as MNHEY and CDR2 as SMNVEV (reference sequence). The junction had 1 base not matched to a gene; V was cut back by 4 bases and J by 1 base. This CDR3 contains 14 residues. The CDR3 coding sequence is TGTGCCAGCAGTTGGGACAGGGCGAACACTGAAGCTTTCTTT. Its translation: CASSWDRANTEAFF.

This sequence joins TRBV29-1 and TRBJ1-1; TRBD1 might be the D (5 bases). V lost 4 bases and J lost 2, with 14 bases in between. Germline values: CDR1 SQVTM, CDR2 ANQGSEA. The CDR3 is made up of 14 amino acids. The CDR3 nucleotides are TGCAGCGTTGTGAGGGGCCAGGGAAACACTGAAGCTTTCTTT. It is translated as CSVVRGQGNTEAFF.

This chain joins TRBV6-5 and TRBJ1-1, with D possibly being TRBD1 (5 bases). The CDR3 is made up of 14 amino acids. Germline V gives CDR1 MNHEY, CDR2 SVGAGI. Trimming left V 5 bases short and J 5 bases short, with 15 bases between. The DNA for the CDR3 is TGTGCCAGCAGTCTCCGGGGCAGGGATACTGAAGCTTTCTTT. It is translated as CASSLRGRDTEAFF.

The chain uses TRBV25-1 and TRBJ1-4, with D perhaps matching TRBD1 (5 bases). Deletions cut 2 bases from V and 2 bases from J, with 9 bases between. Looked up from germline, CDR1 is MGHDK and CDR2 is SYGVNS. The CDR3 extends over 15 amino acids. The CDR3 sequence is CASSEVGRTNEKLFF. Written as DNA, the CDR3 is TGTGCCAGCAGTGAAGTGGGGCGGACTAATGAAAAACTGTTTTTT.

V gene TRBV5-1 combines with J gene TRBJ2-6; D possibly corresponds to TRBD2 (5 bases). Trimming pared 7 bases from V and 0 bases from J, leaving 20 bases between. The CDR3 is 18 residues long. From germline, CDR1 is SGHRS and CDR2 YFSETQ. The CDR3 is CASSASSPAGSGANVLTF. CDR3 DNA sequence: TGCGCCAGCTCTGCATCGAGCCCGGCGGGCTCTGGGGCCAACGTCCTGACTTTC.

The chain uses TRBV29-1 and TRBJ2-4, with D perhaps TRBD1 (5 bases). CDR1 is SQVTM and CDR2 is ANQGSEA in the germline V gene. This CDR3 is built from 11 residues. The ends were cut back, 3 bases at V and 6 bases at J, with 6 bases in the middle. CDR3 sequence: CSVDQGNIQYF. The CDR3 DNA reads TGCAGCGTTGACCAGGGAAACATTCAGTACTTC. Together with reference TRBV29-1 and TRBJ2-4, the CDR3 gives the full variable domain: SAVISQKPSRDICQRGTSLTIQCQVDSQVTMMFWYRQQPGQSLTLIATANQGSEATYESGFVIDKFPISRPNLTFSTLTVSNMSPEDSSIYLCSVDQGNIQYFGAGTRLSVL.

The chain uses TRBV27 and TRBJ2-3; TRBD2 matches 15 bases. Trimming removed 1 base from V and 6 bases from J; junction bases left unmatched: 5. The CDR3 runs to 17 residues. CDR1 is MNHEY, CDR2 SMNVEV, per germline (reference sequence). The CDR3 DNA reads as TGTGCCAGCAGTTTATGGACTAGCGGGGGGGCCTCGGATACGCAGTATTTT. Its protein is CASSLWTSGGASDTQYF.

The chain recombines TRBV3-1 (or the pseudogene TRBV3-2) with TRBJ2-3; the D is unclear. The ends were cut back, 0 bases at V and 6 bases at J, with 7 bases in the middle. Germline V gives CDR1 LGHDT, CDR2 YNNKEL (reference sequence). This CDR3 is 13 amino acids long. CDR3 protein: CASSQDRRDTQYF. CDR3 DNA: TGTGCCAGCAGCCAAGATAGGCGGGATACGCAGTATTTT.